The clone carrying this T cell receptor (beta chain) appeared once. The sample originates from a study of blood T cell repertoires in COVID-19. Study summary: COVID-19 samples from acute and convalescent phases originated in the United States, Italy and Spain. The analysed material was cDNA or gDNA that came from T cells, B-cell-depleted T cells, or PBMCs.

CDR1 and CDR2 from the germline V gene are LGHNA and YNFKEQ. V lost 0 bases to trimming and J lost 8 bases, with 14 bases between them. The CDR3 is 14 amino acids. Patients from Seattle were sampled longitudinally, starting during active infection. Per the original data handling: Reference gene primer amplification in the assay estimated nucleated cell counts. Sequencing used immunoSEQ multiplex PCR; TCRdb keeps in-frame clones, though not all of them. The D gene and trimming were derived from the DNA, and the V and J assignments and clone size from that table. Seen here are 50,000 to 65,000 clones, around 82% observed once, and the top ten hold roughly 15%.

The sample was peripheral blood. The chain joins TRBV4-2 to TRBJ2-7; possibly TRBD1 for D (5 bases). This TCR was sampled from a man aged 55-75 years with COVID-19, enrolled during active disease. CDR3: CASSQELREEKQYF. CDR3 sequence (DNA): TGTGCCAGCAGCCAAGAGCTCAGGGAAGAGAAGCAGTACTTC.